This TCR beta chain was obtained from a study of identical twins. Study-level findings and limits: Excess twin sharing in beta out-of-frame sequences was weaker. Among monozygotic twins, out-of-frame TCR alpha sharing exceeded what models predicted.

A universal primer site arose from template switching, and cDNA bore unique molecular identifiers. MiXCR, applied by TCRdb to the 5' RACE reads, yields one record per CDR3 protein. Here the sample spans 240,000 or so distinct CDR3 sequences, 10% to 15% being singletons. V was clipped by 1 base and J by 8 bases; unmatched bases: 8. This CDR3 region has 15 residues. In germline, CDR1 is LGHNA, CDR2 YSLEER. As concerns this clonotype: Its antigen is as yet unknown.

These records were also assigned to another study, of yellow fever vaccine responses in identical twins.

The clonotype was recovered from a woman aged 18-29 years in good health. V and J are TRBV4-3 and TRBJ2-1; 7 bases line up with TRBD2. The sequenced material came from memory (CD45RO+) T cells sorted from blood. CDR3 DNA: TGCGCCAGCAGCCAAGCACCTTACGCGGGAGATGAGCAGTTCTTC. Translated: CASSQAPYAGDEQFF.